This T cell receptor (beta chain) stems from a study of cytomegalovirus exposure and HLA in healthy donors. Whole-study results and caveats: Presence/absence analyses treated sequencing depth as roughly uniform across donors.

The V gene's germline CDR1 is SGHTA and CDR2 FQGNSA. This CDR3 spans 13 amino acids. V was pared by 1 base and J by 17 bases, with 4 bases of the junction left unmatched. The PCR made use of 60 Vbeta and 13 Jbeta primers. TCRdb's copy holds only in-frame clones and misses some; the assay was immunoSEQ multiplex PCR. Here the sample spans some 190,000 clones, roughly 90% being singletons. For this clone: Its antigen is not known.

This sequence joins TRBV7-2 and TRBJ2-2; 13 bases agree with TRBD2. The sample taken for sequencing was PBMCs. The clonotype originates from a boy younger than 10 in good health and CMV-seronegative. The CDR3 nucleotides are TGTGCCAGCAGCTTAGGACTAGCGGGAGGTCGCTTTTTT. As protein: CASSLGLAGGRFF. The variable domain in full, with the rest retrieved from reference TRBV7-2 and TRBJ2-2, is GAGVSQSPSNKVTEKGKDVELRCDPISGHTALYWYRQSLGQGLEFLIYFQGNSAPDKSGLPSDRFSAERTGGSVSTLTIQRTQQEDSAVYLCASSLGLAGGRFFGEGSRLTVL.